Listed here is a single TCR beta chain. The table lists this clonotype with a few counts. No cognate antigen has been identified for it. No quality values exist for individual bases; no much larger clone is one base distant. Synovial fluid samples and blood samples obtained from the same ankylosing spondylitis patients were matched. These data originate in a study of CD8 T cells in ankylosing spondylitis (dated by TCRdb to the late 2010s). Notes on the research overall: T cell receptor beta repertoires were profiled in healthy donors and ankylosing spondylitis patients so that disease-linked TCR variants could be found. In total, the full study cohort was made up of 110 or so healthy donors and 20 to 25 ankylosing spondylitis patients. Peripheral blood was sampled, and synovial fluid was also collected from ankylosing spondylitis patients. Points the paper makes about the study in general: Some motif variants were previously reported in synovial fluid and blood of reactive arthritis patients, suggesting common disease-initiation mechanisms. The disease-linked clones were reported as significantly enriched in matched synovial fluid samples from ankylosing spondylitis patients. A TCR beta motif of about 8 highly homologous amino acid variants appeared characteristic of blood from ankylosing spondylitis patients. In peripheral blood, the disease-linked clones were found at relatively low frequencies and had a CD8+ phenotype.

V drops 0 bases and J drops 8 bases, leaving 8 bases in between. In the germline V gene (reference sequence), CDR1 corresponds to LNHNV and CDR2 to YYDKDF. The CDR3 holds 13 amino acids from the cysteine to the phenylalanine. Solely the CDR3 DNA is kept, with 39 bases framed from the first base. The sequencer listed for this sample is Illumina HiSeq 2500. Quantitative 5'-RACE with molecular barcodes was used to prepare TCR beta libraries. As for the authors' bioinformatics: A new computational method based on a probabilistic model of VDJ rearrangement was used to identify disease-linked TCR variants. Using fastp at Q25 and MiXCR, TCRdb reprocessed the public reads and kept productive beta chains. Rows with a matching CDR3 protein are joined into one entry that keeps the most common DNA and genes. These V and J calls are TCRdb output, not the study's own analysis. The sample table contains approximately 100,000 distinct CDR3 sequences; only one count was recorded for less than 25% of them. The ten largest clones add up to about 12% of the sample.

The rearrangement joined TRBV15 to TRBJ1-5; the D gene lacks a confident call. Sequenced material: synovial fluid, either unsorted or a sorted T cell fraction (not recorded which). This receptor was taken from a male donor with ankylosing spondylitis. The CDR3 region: CATSRDLEEPQHF. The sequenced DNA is TGTGCCACCAGCAGAGATCTCGAGGAGCCCCAGCATTTT.